This T cell receptor beta chain originates from a study of OX40 agonist ivuxolimab in advanced cancers. Study-wide background: Three partial responders included one hepatocellular carcinoma patient and two cutaneous melanoma patients.

General study points: Average numbers of expanded clones were greater in CD8+ T cells than in CD4+.

Libraries were prepared by immunoSEQ multiplex PCR; TCRdb keeps only in-frame clonotypes and omits some of them. Of 75,000 to 80,000 clones listed, around four fifths are singletons. Trimming left V 5 bases short and J 2 bases short, with 16 bases between. Germline values: CDR1 SGHNT, CDR2 YYREEE (reference sequence). The CDR3 extends over 15 amino acids. Patients were excluded for autoimmune disease history or systemic immunosuppression. This clone was observed a single time. Its target is not known. The sequence was collected from an adult with an advanced solid tumor such as melanoma, head and neck, liver or kidney cancer. V is TRBV5-4 and J is TRBJ2-5, with D perhaps TRBD2 (6 bases). The sequences come from CD4+ or CD8+ T cells sorted from blood, collected in a trial of the OX40 agonist ivuxolimab. The CDR3 reads CASSQSGRVQETQYF. CDR3 nucleotides: TGTGCCAGCAGTCAAAGCGGGCGGGTTCAAGAGACCCAGTACTTC.